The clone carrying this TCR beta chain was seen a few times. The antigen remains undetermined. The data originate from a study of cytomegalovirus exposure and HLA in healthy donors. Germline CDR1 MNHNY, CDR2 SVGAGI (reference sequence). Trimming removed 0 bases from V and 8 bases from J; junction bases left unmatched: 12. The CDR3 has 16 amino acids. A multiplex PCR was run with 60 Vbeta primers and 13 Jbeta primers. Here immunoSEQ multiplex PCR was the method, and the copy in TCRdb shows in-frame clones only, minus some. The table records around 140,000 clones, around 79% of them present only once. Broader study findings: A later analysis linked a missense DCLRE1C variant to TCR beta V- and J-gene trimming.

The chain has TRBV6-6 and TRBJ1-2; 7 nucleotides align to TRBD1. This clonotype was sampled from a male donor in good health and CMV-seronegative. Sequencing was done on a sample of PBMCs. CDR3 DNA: TGTGCCAGCAGTTACTCATCACAGGGGAAGAAGGAAGGCTACACCTTC. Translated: CASSYSSQGKKEGYTF.